The clone carrying this TCR beta chain showed up just a few times. Its antigen remains unidentified. J gave up 2 bases and V 4 bases, and 3 bases lay outside the gene matches. Germline values: CDR1 KGHSH, CDR2 LQKENI. The CDR3 extends over 15 amino acids. A sample-barcoded 5' primer and a J-beta primer mix were used in a second PCR of about 7 to 12 cycles. MiXCR, run by TCRdb on the 5' RACE reads, gives a single entry per CDR3 protein. The sample carries some 700,000 distinct CDR3 sequences, around 40% recorded once. This entry comes from a study of blood T cells in healthy people across ages. General observations from the study: The study found TCR beta diversity correlated strongly with naive T cell percentage.

Input material: blood. The source is a woman aged 55-69 years in good health. This chain links TRBV18 with TRBJ2-7, with 12 bases matching TRBD2. This CDR3 is CASSRLAGDTYEQYF. The CDR3, as DNA: TGTGCCAGCTCACGACTAGCGGGGGACACCTACGAGCAGTACTTC. Together with reference TRBV18 and TRBJ2-7, the CDR3 gives the full variable domain: NAGVMQNPRHLVRRRGQEARLRCSPMKGHSHVYWYRQLPEEGLKFMVYLQKENIIDESGMPKERFSAEFPKEGPSILRIQQVVRGDSAAYFCASSRLAGDTYEQYFGPGTRLTVT.